The 32 T cell receptor beta chains listed next were all sequenced from one sample in a study of shared clonotypes between healthy human individuals. TCRdb's copy holds only in-frame clones and misses some; the assay was immunoSEQ multiplex PCR. The table records approximately 1,000,000 clones, approximately 80% of them present only once. The material sequenced was memory CD4+ T cells from PBMCs. Subset given: CD45RA-negative fraction. Receptor source: a young man in good health. Some clones in this sample may be carry-over from other donors' samples.

The gene calls are TRBV27 and TRBJ2-7; 13 bases fit TRBD2. The CDR3 runs 14 residues. Germline V gene data show CDR1 as MNHEY and CDR2 as SMNVEV (reference sequence). The J segment lost 6 bases and the V segment lost 6 bases, leaving 5 bases of the junction unmatched. Here the CDR3 reads CASSRTSGSAEQYF. The CDR3 DNA sequence: TGTGCCAGCAGCCGGACTAGCGGGAGTGCCGAGCAGTACTTC.

The rearrangement uses TRBV7-9 and TRBJ2-1, with D perhaps TRBD2 (5 bases). This CDR3 spans 13 amino acids. V lost 5 bases, J lost 13 bases, and 18 bases lay in between. Looked up from germline, CDR1 is SEHNR and CDR2 is FQNEAQ (reference sequence). CDR3 sequence: CASSPEGHLFQFF. In DNA, the CDR3 is TGTGCCAGCAGCCCTGAGGGCCATTTATTTCAGTTCTTC.

The rearrangement uses TRBV19 and TRBJ1-2, with D perhaps matching TRBD1 (6 bases). V lost 5 bases, J lost 8 bases, and 15 bases lay in between. In germline, CDR1 is LNHDA, CDR2 SQIVND (reference sequence). This CDR3 has 13 amino acids. CDR3 DNA sequence: TGTGCCAGTAGTCCCCCCCAGGGGCGGGGCTACACCTTC. Its protein product is CASSPPQGRGYTF.

This rearrangement joins TRBV11-2 to TRBJ2-3; 9 bases fit TRBD2. Per the germline V gene, CDR1 is SGHAT and CDR2 is FQNNGV. V lost 1 base to trimming and J lost 2 bases; unmatched junction nucleotides: 4. CDR3 length: 16 residues. In nucleotides, the CDR3 is TGTGCCAGCAGCTTAGTAGCGGGAGAGACCACAGATACGCAGTATTTT. Its translation: CASSLVAGETTDTQYF.

This chain links TRBV4-2 with TRBJ1-2; 7 bases match TRBD1. This CDR3 is built from 14 residues. The trim removed 3 bases at V and 5 bases at J, leaving 6 bases unmatched. Germline assignment: CDR1 LGHNA and CDR2 YNFKEQ. CDR3 bases: TGTGCCAGCAGCCACCCTCAGGGGGAGTATGGCTACACCTTC. Its protein is CASSHPQGEYGYTF.

V and J are TRBV2 and TRBJ1-5; D may be TRBD1 (5 bases). The V end lost 8 bases, the J end lost 4 bases, and 9 bases lay between the germline ends. Germline V gene sequence: CDR1 SNHLY, CDR2 FYNNEI. CDR3 size: 12 residues. The CDR3 coding sequence is TGTGCCAGCGGGGCCTGGAATCAGCCCCAGCATTTT. This translates into CASGAWNQPQHF.

This clone was counted only a few times. The V gene is TRBV28, the J gene TRBJ1-3; no definite D call. The CDR3 totals 13 residues. Germline V CDR1 and CDR2: MDHEN, SYDVKM. Trimming cost V 7 bases and J 0 bases, with 7 bases left between them. CDR3 sequence reads: CASISTSGNTIYF. DNA of the CDR3: TGTGCCAGCATCTCTACCTCTGGAAACACCATATATTTT.

This rearrangement joins TRBV5-4 to TRBJ2-3; D uncertain. CDR1 SGHNT and CDR2 YYREEE come from the germline V gene (reference sequence). This CDR3 comprises 12 residues. The germline V and J ends were trimmed by 10 bases and 3 bases, with 12 bases remaining between them. The CDR3 is CAVGSGTDTQYF. The DNA of the CDR3 is TGTGCCGTCGGGTCGGGTACAGATACGCAGTATTTT.

The rearrangement links TRBV29-1 to TRBJ2-2; D remains ambiguous. CDR3 length equals 13 residues. In germline, CDR1 is SQVTM, CDR2 ANQGSEA. Trimming took 5 bases from V and 0 from J, leaving 7 bases between them. The CDR3 spells CSVFRPNTGELFF. The CDR3 coding sequence is TGCAGCGTTTTCAGGCCGAACACCGGGGAGCTGTTTTTT.

As regards this clone: The same CDR3 also results from other DNA sequences found in this sample. This rearrangement joins TRBV5-8 to TRBJ1-5; D gene ambiguous. The CDR3 covers 15 residues. CDR1 is SGHTS and CDR2 is YDEGEE in the germline V gene. V dropped 0 bases and J dropped 3 bases, with 10 bases sitting between them. The CDR3 bases are TGTGCCAGCAGCTTGGGTCGGCAGTTCAATCAGCCCCAGCATTTT. Translating gives CASSLGRQFNQPQHF. Full variable domain (outside the CDR3, taken from reference TRBV5-8 and TRBJ1-5): EAGVTQSPTHLIKTRGQQATLRCSPISGHTSVYWYQQALGLGLQFLLWYDEGEERNRGNFPPRFSGRQFPNYSSELNVNALELEDSALYLCASSLGRQFNQPQHFGDGTRLSIL.

The rearrangement joins TRBV7-2 to TRBJ2-7, with D perhaps matching TRBD1 or TRBD2 (6 bases each). Germline V gives CDR1 SGHTA, CDR2 FQGNSA. There are 16 residues in the CDR3. V was pared by 5 bases and J by 6 bases, with 23 bases between. The DNA for the CDR3 is TGTGCCAGCAGCCCCCCCTCGGGGCTCGAGGGGGGCGAGCAGTACTTC. This gives the protein CASSPPSGLEGGEQYF.

The J gene is TRBJ2-7, the V gene TRBV27; no definite D call. CDR1 MNHEY and CDR2 SMNVEV come from the germline V gene (reference sequence). Trimming stripped 3 bases from V and 0 bases from J, with 3 bases between. CDR3 size: 12 residues. The CDR3 sequence: CASSFPSYEQYF. In DNA form, the CDR3 reads TGTGCCAGCAGTTTCCCCTCCTACGAGCAGTACTTC.

J is TRBJ2-3 and V is TRBV4-3; 10 nucleotides agree with TRBD2. V trimming: 1 base; J trimming: 8 bases; junction bases outside the gene matches: 12. The germline gives CDR1 LGHNA, CDR2 YSLEER. The CDR3 consists of 17 residues. The CDR3 spells CASSQGYLAGVKGTQYF. CDR3 bases: TGCGCCAGCAGCCAAGGTTACCTAGCGGGAGTTAAGGGTACGCAGTATTTT.

This chain uses TRBV18 with TRBJ1-3, with TRBD1 matching 9 bases. Germline V gives CDR1 KGHSH, CDR2 LQKENI. V shed 5 bases, J shed 4 bases, and the junction held 9 bases outside the gene matches. The length of the CDR3 is 16 residues. CDR3 amino acids: CASSSGQGVGGNTIYF. The CDR3 DNA sequence: TGTGCCAGCTCATCGGGACAGGGAGTAGGAGGAAACACCATATATTTT.

This chain links TRBV2 with TRBJ1-4; D not resolved. Trimming shortened V by 6 bases and J by 5 bases, and 4 bases separated the two germline ends. CDR1 and CDR2 from the germline V gene are SNHLY and FYNNEI. The CDR3 is made up of 11 amino acids. The CDR3 DNA reads TGTGCCAGCAGACTCAATGAAAAACTGTTTTTT. Amino acid sequence: CASRLNEKLFF.

Details on this clone: A clone one base away is much larger, so this may be a read error. The sample contains more than one DNA sequence encoding this CDR3. The chain carries TRBV6-1 and TRBJ1-3; D remains unclear. CDR1 MNHNS and CDR2 SASEGT come from the germline V gene. CDR3 size: 12 residues. V was shortened by 0 bases and J by 3 bases, with 0 bases between the two germline ends. CDR3 DNA sequence: TGTGCCAGCAGTGAAGCTGGAAACACCATATATTTT. As protein: CASSEAGNTIYF.

Concerning this clone: Other DNA sequences within the sample encode an identical CDR3. The chain carries TRBV11-2 and TRBJ1-3; a weak D match, TRBD1 (5 bases). The CDR3 consists of 14 residues. Per the germline V gene, CDR1 is SGHAT and CDR2 is FQNNGV. The V end was cut by 1 base, the J end by 2 bases, with 6 bases between. DNA for the CDR3: TGTGCCAGCAGCTTAGGCAGGGCTGGAAACACCATATATTTT. As protein: CASSLGRAGNTIYF.

This clone appeared many times. The V and J genes are TRBV7-3 and TRBJ1-1; possible D gene TRBD1, 6 bases. Deletions cut 5 bases from V and 1 base from J, with 11 bases between. The germline V gene has CDR1 SGHTA and CDR2 FQGTGA. There are 14 residues in the CDR3. The CDR3 here is CASSIGRGNTEAFF. CDR3 sequence (DNA): TGTGCCAGCAGCATCGGCAGGGGGAACACTGAAGCTTTCTTT. The entire variable domain, with the rest obtained from reference TRBV7-3 and TRBJ1-1, is as follows: GAGVSQTPSNKVTEKGKYVELRCDPISGHTALYWYRQSLGQGPEFLIYFQGTGAADDSGLPNDRFFAVRPEGSVSTLKIQRTERGDSAVYLCASSIGRGNTEAFFGQGTRLTVV.

The chain has TRBV19 and TRBJ1-1; the D is unclear. The CDR3 has 11 residues. Germline CDR1 LNHDA, CDR2 SQIVND (reference sequence). V gave up 5 bases and J gave up 9 bases, with 10 bases separating them. The CDR3 reads CASSFKTKAFF. DNA of the CDR3: TGTGCCAGTAGTTTCAAGACCAAAGCTTTCTTT.

This clone was seen more than once but under ten times. The rearrangement joins TRBV5-6 to TRBJ1-5; D uncertain. The CDR3 is 12 amino acids. Germline values: CDR1 SGHDT, CDR2 YYEEEE. V gave up 1 base and J gave up 5 bases, with 4 bases separating them. CDR3 DNA: TGTGCCAGCAGCTTGCCCGATCAGCCCCAGCATTTT. Translating gives CASSLPDQPQHF.

The V and J genes are TRBV9 and TRBJ1-6; a weak D match, TRBD1 (5 bases). This CDR3 spans 15 amino acids. Trimming left V 0 bases short and J 14 bases short, with 18 bases between. Per the germline V gene, CDR1 is SGDLS and CDR2 is YYNGEE. This CDR3 is CASSVESLAWGALHF. The DNA for the CDR3 is TGTGCCAGCAGCGTAGAGTCCTTAGCCTGGGGGGCCCTCCACTTT.

J is TRBJ2-2 and V is TRBV7-3, with no clear D. With 3 bases removed from V and 0 bases from J, the gap between germline ends came to 11 bases. From germline, CDR1 is SGHTA and CDR2 FQGTGA. The CDR3 totals 16 residues. CDR3 nucleotide sequence: TGTGCCAGCAGCTTGAACAGCCTCGCGAACACCGGGGAGCTGTTTTTT. This encodes CASSLNSLANTGELFF. Using reference TRBV7-3 and TRBJ2-2 for the parts outside the CDR3, the full variable domain is GAGVSQTPSNKVTEKGKYVELRCDPISGHTALYWYRQSLGQGPEFLIYFQGTGAADDSGLPNDRFFAVRPEGSVSTLKIQRTERGDSAVYLCASSLNSLANTGELFFGEGSRLTVL.

The J gene is TRBJ2-3, the V gene TRBV7-9; the D is unclear. The germline V gene encodes CDR1 SEHNR and CDR2 FQNEAQ (reference sequence). The CDR3 contains 10 residues. Trimming pared 4 bases from V and 8 bases from J, leaving 4 bases between. CDR3 DNA sequence: TGTGCCAGCAGCTGGAGTACGCAGTATTTT. Translation gives CASSWSTQYF.

CDR3 nucleotides: TGCAGTGCTAGCGTTGATGAAAAACTGTTTTTT. Its translation is CSASVDEKLFF. This chain joins TRBV20-1 and TRBJ1-4, with D unresolved. V lost 3 bases and J lost 6, with 5 bases in between. Germline-derived CDR1 and CDR2 are DFQATT and SNEGSKA (reference sequence). This CDR3 has 11 residues.

This clone showed up just once. The chain employs TRBV9 and TRBJ1-5; 7 bases are a match to TRBD1. Germline V gene sequence: CDR1 SGDLS, CDR2 YYNGEE. V lost 4 bases, J lost 3 bases, and 16 bases stayed unmatched. CDR3 length: 18 residues. The CDR3 region is CASSRDPGTAEYNQPQHF. The CDR3, as DNA: TGTGCCAGCAGCCGGGACCCCGGGACAGCAGAGTACAATCAGCCCCAGCATTTT.

This chain links TRBV28 with TRBJ1-4, with TRBD1 matching over 9 bases. Trimming took 5 bases from V and 7 from J; bases not matched to a gene: 8. CDR3 length equals 15 residues. The germline gives CDR1 MDHEN, CDR2 SYDVKM. CDR3 in DNA: TGTGCCAGCAGTACAGGGGGACAGGGAAGTGAAAAACTGTTTTTT. This encodes CASSTGGQGSEKLFF.

This clone was seen once. V and J are TRBV6-4 and TRBJ2-2, with 11 bases lining up with TRBD2. The CDR3 runs to 15 residues. Germline assignment: CDR1 MRHNA and CDR2 SNTAGT. V dropped 0 bases and J dropped 6; count of bases not matched to a gene: 0. CDR3 DNA: TGTGCCAGCAGTGACTCACTAGCGGGAGCCGGGGAGCTGTTTTTT. This translates into CASSDSLAGAGELFF.

The gene calls are TRBV27 and TRBJ2-7, with TRBD1 matching 8 bases. From germline, CDR1 is MNHEY and CDR2 SMNVEV (reference sequence). This CDR3 contains 13 residues. J was trimmed by 0 bases and V by 8 bases; bases with no gene match: 3. The CDR3 loop reads CASGDRNSYEQYF. The DNA of the CDR3 is TGTGCCAGCGGGGACAGGAACTCCTACGAGCAGTACTTC.

V gene TRBV28 combines with J gene TRBJ1-5; perhaps TRBD1 as D (5 bases). V was cut by 3 bases and J by 3 bases, with 12 bases left in between. The germline CDR1 and CDR2 sequences are MDHEN and SYDVKM. The CDR3 extends over 15 amino acids. CDR3 coding DNA: TGTGCCAGCAGTTTCTGGGGGGACCACAATCAGCCCCAGCATTTT. Translating gives CASSFWGDHNQPQHF.

This chain joins TRBV6-5 and TRBJ1-5; a weak D match, TRBD1 (6 bases). This CDR3 region has 15 residues. V dropped 5 bases and J dropped 0 bases, with 11 bases sitting between them. Germline CDR1 and CDR2: MNHEY and SVGAGI. CDR3 nucleotide sequence: TGTGCCAGCAGTCGGACAGTCAATAGCAATCAGCCCCAGCATTTT. It is translated as CASSRTVNSNQPQHF.

As regards this clone: The sample carries other DNA sequences with the same CDR3. The chain joins TRBV7-2 to TRBJ2-3; D gene uncertain. Germline V gene data show CDR1 as SGHTA and CDR2 as FQGNSA. The germline V and J ends were trimmed by 2 bases and 3 bases, with 3 bases remaining between them. CDR3 length: 12 residues. The CDR3 sequence: CASSLSTDTQYF. CDR3 bases: TGTGCCAGCAGCTTATCGACAGATACGCAGTATTTT.

The chain recombines TRBV19 with TRBJ1-5; unclear D gene. V was cut by 4 bases and J by 5 bases, with 9 bases left in between. Germline-derived CDR1 and CDR2 are LNHDA and SQIVND (reference sequence). There are 13 residues in the CDR3. This CDR3 reads CASSTVGDQPQHF. The CDR3 nucleotides are TGTGCCAGTAGTACGGTCGGAGATCAGCCCCAGCATTTT.